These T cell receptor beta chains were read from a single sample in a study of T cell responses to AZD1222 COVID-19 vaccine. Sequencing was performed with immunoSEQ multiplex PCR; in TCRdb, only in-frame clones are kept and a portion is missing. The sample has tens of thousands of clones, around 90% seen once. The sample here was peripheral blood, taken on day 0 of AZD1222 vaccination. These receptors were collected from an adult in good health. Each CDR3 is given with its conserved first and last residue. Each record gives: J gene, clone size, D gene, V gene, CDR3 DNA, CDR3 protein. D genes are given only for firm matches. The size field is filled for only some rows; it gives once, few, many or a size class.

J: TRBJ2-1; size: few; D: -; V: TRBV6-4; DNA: TGTGCCAGCAGTGACTCCGCGGGTACCTACAATGAGCAGTTCTTC; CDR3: CASSDSAGTYNEQFF
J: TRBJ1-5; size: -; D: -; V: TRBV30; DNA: TGTGCCTGGAGTGTAGGAGGGCTAGGAAATCAGCCCCAGCATTTT; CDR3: CAWSVGGLGNQPQHF
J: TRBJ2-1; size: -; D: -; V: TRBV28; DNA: TGTGCCAGCAGCTCCCGACGGGCTCACTACAATGAGCAGTTCTTC; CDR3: CASSSRRAHYNEQFF
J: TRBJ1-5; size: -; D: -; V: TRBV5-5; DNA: TGTGCCAGCAGCTTGGAGGGCTTTAGCAATCAGCCCCAGCATTTT; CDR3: CASSLEGFSNQPQHF
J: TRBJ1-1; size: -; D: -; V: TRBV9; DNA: TGTGCCAGCAGCGTCGAGGGACAGAACACTGAAGCTTTCTTT; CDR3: CASSVEGQNTEAFF
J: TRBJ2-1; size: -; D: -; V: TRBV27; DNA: TGTGCCAGCAGTTTATTTGGAGTGGATGAGCAGTTCTTC; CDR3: CASSLFGVDEQFF
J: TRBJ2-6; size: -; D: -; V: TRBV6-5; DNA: TGTGCCAGCCGCGAGATGGGCGGGGCCAACGTCCTGACTTTC; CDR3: CASREMGGANVLTF
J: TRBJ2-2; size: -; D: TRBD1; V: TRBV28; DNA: TGTGCCAGCTCTACAGGGGGCAGTTTGGCCGGGGAGCTGTTTTTT; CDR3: CASSTGGSLAGELFF
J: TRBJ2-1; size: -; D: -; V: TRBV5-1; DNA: TGCGCCAGCAGCTTGGAGGCGGGAAACAATGAGCAGTTCTTC; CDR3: CASSLEAGNNEQFF
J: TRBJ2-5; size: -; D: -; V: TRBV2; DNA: TGTGCCAGCAGGGCCCGTGACAGGTACCAAGAGACCCAGTACTTC; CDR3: CASRARDRYQETQYF
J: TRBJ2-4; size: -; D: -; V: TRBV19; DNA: TGTGCCAGCCGGGACGGCTTAGCCAAAAACATTCAGTACTTC; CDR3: CASRDGLAKNIQYF
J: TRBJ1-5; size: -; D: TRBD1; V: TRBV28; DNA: TGTGCCAGCAGCACCCCGAGGACAGGGGGGAATCAGCCCCAGCATTTT; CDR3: CASSTPRTGGNQPQHF
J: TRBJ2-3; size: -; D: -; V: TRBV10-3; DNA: TGTGCCACCAGGGAACAGGAGACAGATACGCAGTATTTT; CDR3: CATREQETDTQYF
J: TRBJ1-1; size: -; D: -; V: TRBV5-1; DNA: TGCGCCAGCGGCGGGACCGGGGAAGATGAAGCTTTCTTT; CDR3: CASGGTGEDEAFF
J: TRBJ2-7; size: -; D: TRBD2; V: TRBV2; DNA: TGTGCCAGCAAGGGGACTATCTTGGACTACGAGCAGTACTTC; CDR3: CASKGTILDYEQYF
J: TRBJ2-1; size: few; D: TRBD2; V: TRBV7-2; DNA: TGTGCCAGCAGCTTAGGCTATGGGGGGGATGAGCAGTTCTTC; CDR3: CASSLGYGGDEQFF
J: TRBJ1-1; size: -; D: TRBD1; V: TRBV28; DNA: TGTGCCAGCAGTTCAGCCGGGACAGGGGGTACTGAAGCTTTCTTT; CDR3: CASSSAGTGGTEAFF
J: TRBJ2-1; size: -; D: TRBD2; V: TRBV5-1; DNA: TGCGCCAGCACTAGCGGAATCGGGGTCCCACAGTTCTTC; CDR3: CASTSGIGVPQFF
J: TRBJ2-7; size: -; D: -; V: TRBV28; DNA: TGTGCCAGCAGCGGGGAGGTTTCCTACGAGCAGTACTTC; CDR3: CASSGEVSYEQYF
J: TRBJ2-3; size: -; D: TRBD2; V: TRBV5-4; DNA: TGTGCCAGCAGCTTCGGTGGGGGCGGGAGGGCTCTTGATACGCAGTATTTT; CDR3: CASSFGGGGRALDTQYF
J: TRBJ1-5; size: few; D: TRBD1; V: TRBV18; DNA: TGTGCCAGCTCCCCTCAACGGGGACAGCTTAATCAGCCCCAGCATTTT; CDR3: CASSPQRGQLNQPQHF
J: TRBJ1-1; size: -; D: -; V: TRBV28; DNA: TGTGCCAGCAGCCAGGGATTTGAAGCTTTCTTT; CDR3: CASSQGFEAFF
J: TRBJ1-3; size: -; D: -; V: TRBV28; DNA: TGTGCCAGCAGCCCCTTCCTCTCTGGAAACACCATATATTTT; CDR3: CASSPFLSGNTIYF
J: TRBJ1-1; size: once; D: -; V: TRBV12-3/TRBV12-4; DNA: TGTGCCAGCAGTTTGGAGACGGACCAGACCTTT; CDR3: CASSLETDQTF
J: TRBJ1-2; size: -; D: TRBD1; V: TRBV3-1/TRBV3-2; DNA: TGTGCCAGCGCCCGGACAGGGGGATACTATGGCTACACCTTC; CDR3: CASARTGGYYGYTF
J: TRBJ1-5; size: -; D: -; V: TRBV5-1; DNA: TGCGCCAGCAGCTTGGACGGGGCGTGGGATCAGCCCCAGCATTTT; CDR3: CASSLDGAWDQPQHF
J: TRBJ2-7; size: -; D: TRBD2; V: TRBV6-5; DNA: TGTGCCAGCAGTTACTTAACTAGCGGTGGGGTCTACGAGCAGTACTTC; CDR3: CASSYLTSGGVYEQYF
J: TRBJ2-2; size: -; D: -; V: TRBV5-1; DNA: TGCGCCAGCAGCTTGCCTTCTGGGGGTGATGCCGGGGAGCTGTTTTTT; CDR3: CASSLPSGGDAGELFF
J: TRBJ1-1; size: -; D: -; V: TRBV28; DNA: TGTGCCAGCAGTTTTCAGGGGCCCTCTGGGGGCACTGAAGCTTTCTTT; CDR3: CASSFQGPSGGTEAFF
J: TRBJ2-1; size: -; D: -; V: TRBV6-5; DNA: TGTGCCACCATAACCATCCATGAGCAGTTCTTC; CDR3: CATITIHEQFF
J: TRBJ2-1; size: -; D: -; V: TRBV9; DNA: TGTGCCAGCAGCGACTCTCCGGGGAGGAGATACAATGAGCAGTTCTTC; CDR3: CASSDSPGRRYNEQFF
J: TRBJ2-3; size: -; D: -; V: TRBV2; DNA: TGTGCCAGCAGTGAAGCTACAGATACGCAGTATTTT; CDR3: CASSEATDTQYF
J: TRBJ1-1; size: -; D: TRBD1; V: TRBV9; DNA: TGTGCCAGCAGCACCATGGACAGGACTGAAGCTTTCTTT; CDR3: CASSTMDRTEAFF
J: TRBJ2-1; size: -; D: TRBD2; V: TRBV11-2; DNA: TGTGCCAGCAGCTTACAACTAGCGGGAGCTAACTCCTACAATGAGCAGTTCTTC; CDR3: CASSLQLAGANSYNEQFF
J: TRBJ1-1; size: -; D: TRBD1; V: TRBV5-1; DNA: TGCGCCAGCAGCTTTCTCCAGGGGGCTTTAACTGAAGCTTTCTTT; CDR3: CASSFLQGALTEAFF